A selection of T cell receptor beta chains follows, all from one sample in a study of blood T cell repertoires in COVID-19. TCRdb's table, derived via immunoSEQ multiplex PCR, lists solely in-frame clones and lacks some. This repertoire shows roughly 110,000 clones, over 65% found once; its top ten account for 5% to 7.5%. The specimen sequenced was peripheral blood. Receptors were obtained from a man at least 80 years old with COVID-19, enrolled during active disease. Each CDR3 is given with its conserved first and last residue. A D gene is named only where the DNA matches it firmly. Only some rows state a clone size, as once, few, many or a class for expanded clones.

TRBD1	TRBV5-4	TRBJ2-7	NA	CASSSPGGEQYF	TGTGCCAGCAGCTCCCCAGGGGGTGAGCAGTACTTC
NA	TRBV19	TRBJ1-4	NA	CASTGVAAEKLFF	TGTGCCAGTACGGGTGTTGCGGCTGAAAAACTGTTTTTT
TRBD1	TRBV5-4	TRBJ2-7	NA	CASSHNRGNPYEQYF	TGTGCCAGCAGCCATAACAGGGGGAATCCCTACGAGCAGTACTTC
NA	TRBV5-8	TRBJ2-3	few	CASSLLSNRRDTQYF	TGTGCCAGCAGCTTGTTAAGCAACAGGCGAGATACGCAGTATTTT
NA	TRBV2	TRBJ2-3	NA	CASSSAGTQYF	TGTGCCAGCAGTAGCGCGGGCACGCAGTATTTT
NA	TRBV6-5	TRBJ1-4	NA	CASSSRGASTNEKLFF	TGTGCCAGCAGTTCTCGGGGGGCATCAACTAATGAAAAACTGTTTTTT
NA	TRBV6-5	TRBJ1-5	NA	CASRLDSNQPQHF	TGTGCCAGCAGGCTAGACAGCAATCAGCCCCAGCATTTT
NA	TRBV29-1	TRBJ1-1	few	CSVRRQENTEAFF	TGCAGCGTCCGAAGGCAGGAGAACACTGAAGCTTTCTTT
TRBD2	TRBV19	TRBJ2-5	few	CASSIIGGRGRALETQYF	TGTGCCAGTAGTATAATTGGAGGGCGCGGGAGGGCCCTAGAGACCCAGTACTTC
TRBD2	TRBV19	TRBJ2-1	large	CASSTSSGSYNEQFF	TGTGCCAGTAGTACTTCTAGCGGGTCATACAATGAGCAGTTCTTC
NA	TRBV3-1/TRBV3-2	TRBJ1-3	NA	CASSQVSRADTIYF	TGTGCCAGCAGCCAAGTGTCCAGGGCAGACACCATATATTTT
TRBD1	TRBV29-1	TRBJ1-5	NA	CSVVQGADNQPQHF	TGCAGCGTAGTACAGGGGGCCGACAATCAGCCCCAGCATTTT
NA	TRBV6-5	TRBJ1-6	once	CASSFRGSYNSPLHF	TGTGCCAGCAGTTTTAGGGGCTCCTATAATTCACCCCTCCACTTT
NA	TRBV10-3	TRBJ1-1	NA	CAISESGGGAEAFF	TGTGCCATCAGTGAGTCGGGTGGAGGGGCTGAAGCTTTCTTT
NA	TRBV15	TRBJ2-2	NA	CATAGQGKTGELFF	TGTGCCACCGCAGGGCAGGGGAAGACCGGGGAGCTGTTTTTT
TRBD1	TRBV27	TRBJ1-1	NA	CASSLYPPGTGITEAFF	TGTGCCAGCAGTTTATACCCTCCCGGGACAGGGATCACTGAAGCTTTCTTT
NA	TRBV18	TRBJ1-4	once	CASSPRVDELFF	TGTGCCAGCTCACCCAGGGTGGACGAACTGTTTTTT
NA	TRBV7-7	TRBJ1-5	NA	CASSRGLPGDSNQPQHF	TGTGCTAGCAGCCGAGGACTACCGGGAGATAGCAATCAGCCCCAGCATTTT
NA	TRBV27	TRBJ2-2	NA	CASSLTANTGELFF	TGTGCCAGCAGTTTAACAGCGAACACCGGGGAGCTGTTTTTT
TRBD2	TRBV9	TRBJ2-7	NA	CASSEGSSGSSEQYF	TGTGCCAGCAGCGAGGGGTCTAGCGGGAGCTCCGAGCAGTACTTC
NA	TRBV6-5	TRBJ2-1	NA	CASNGQTGYNEQFF	TGTGCCAGCAATGGACAGACCGGCTACAATGAGCAGTTCTTC
NA	TRBV5-1	TRBJ2-1	NA	CASSLVATRDNEQFF	TGCGCCAGCAGCTTGGTAGCAACCCGGGACAATGAGCAGTTCTTC
TRBD1	TRBV11-2	TRBJ1-2	NA	CASSILTGALTNYGYTF	TGTGCCAGCAGCATACTGACAGGGGCATTAACTAACTATGGCTACACCTTC
NA	TRBV7-2	TRBJ1-4	once	CASSQSRGSTNEKLFF	TGTGCCAGCAGTCAATCACGGGGGTCAACTAATGAAAAACTGTTTTTT
NA	TRBV5-1	TRBJ2-5	NA	CASSFGRGGETQYF	TGCGCCAGCAGCTTTGGCAGGGGAGGGGAGACCCAGTACTTC
NA	TRBV15	TRBJ2-1	NA	CATSRDLDLPIYNEQFF	TGTGCCACCAGCAGAGATCTGGACTTACCTATCTACAATGAGCAGTTCTTC
NA	TRBV29-1	TRBJ1-2	NA	CSVQVGQSYGYTF	TGCAGCGTTCAGGTGGGGCAAAGCTATGGCTACACCTTC
TRBD1	TRBV6-5	TRBJ1-4	NA	CASSPRGNEKLFF	TGTGCCAGCAGTCCCAGGGGGAACGAAAAACTGTTTTTT
NA	TRBV6-5	TRBJ1-1	few	CASSYSTGFTEAFF	TGTGCCAGCAGTTACTCGACCGGGTTCACTGAAGCTTTCTTT
TRBD2	TRBV3-1/TRBV3-2	TRBJ2-3	once	CASSHHRTSGTDTQYF	TGTGCCAGCAGCCACCATCGGACTAGCGGGACAGATACGCAGTATTTT
NA	TRBV19	TRBJ1-2	NA	CASSKQGFNYGYTF	TGTGCCAGTAGTAAACAGGGCTTTAACTATGGCTACACCTTC
NA	TRBV3-1/TRBV3-2	TRBJ2-3	NA	CASSQDPMGRDTQYF	TGTGCCAGCAGCCAAGATCCGATGGGGAGAGATACGCAGTATTTT
TRBD1	TRBV5-6	TRBJ1-2	NA	CASSLVNRGPWVDYGYTF	TGTGCCAGCAGCTTGGTGAACAGGGGGCCCTGGGTAGACTATGGCTACACCTTC
TRBD2	TRBV7-2	TRBJ2-2	NA	CASSSGLDLTGELFF	TGTGCCAGCAGCTCGGGACTAGATCTAACCGGGGAGCTGTTTTTT
TRBD1	TRBV18	TRBJ2-7	NA	CASSLRDRGEQYF	TGTGCCAGCTCACTCCGGGACAGGGGCGAGCAGTACTTC
TRBD1	TRBV18	TRBJ2-7	NA	CASSPGQGLYEQYF	TGTGCCAGCTCACCGGGACAGGGACTTTACGAGCAGTACTTC
TRBD1	TRBV28	TRBJ2-5	few	CASSPGTGLWQETQYF	TGTGCCAGCAGTCCCGGGACAGGGCTTTGGCAAGAGACCCAGTACTTC